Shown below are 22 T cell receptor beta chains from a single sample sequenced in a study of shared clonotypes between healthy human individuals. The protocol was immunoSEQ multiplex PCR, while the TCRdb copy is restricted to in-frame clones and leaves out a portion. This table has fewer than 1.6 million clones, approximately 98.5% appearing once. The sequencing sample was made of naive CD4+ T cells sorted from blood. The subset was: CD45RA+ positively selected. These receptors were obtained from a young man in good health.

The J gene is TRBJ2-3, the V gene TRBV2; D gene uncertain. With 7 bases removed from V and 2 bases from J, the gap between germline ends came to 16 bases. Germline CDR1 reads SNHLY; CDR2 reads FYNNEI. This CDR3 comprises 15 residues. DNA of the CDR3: TGTGCCAGCACCCTGTCTCAGACTGTCACAGATACGCAGTATTTT. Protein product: CASTLSQTVTDTQYF. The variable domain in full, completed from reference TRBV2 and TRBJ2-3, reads EPEVTQTPSHQVTQMGQEVILRCVPISNHLYFYWYRQILGQKVEFLVSFYNNEISEKSEIFDDQFSVERPDGSNFTLKIRSTKLEDSAMYFCASTLSQTVTDTQYFGPGTRLTVL.

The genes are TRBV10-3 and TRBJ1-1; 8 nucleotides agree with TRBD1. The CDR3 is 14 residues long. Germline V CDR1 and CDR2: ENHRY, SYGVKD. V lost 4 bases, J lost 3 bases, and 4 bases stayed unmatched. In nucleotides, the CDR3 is TGTGCCATCAGTGGCCAACAGGGGGACACTGAAGCTTTCTTT. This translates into CAISGQQGDTEAFF.

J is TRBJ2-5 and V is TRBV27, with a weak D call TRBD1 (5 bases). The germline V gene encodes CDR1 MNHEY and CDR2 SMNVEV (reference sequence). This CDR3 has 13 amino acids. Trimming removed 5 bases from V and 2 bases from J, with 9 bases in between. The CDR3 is CASSPTEQETQYF. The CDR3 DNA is TGTGCCAGCAGTCCGACAGAGCAAGAGACCCAGTACTTC.

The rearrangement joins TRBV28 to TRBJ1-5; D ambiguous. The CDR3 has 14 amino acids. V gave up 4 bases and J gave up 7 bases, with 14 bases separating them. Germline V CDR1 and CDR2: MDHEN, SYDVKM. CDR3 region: CASSSQSPGQPQHF. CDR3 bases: TGTGCCAGCAGTTCTCAATCTCCGGGGCAGCCCCAGCATTTT.

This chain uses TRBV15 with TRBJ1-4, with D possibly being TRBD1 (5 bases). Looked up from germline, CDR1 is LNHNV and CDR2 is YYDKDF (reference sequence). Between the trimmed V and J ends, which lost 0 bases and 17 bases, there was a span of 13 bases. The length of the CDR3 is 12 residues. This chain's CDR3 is CATSRDWEQVFF. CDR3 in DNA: TGTGCCACCAGCAGAGATTGGGAACAGGTTTTTTTT. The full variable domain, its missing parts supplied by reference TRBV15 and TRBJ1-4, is DAMVIQNPRYQVTQFGKPVTLSCSQTLNHNVMYWYQQKSSQAPKLLFHYYDKDFNNEADTPDNFQSRRPNTSFCFLDIRSPGLGDTAMYLCATSRDWEQVFFGSGTQLSVL.

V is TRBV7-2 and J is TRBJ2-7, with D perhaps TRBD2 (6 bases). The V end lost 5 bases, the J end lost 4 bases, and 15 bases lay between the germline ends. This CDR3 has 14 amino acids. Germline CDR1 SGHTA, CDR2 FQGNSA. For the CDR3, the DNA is TGTGCCAGCAGCCCCGGAGGGACGGTTTACGAGCAGTACTTC. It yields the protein CASSPGGTVYEQYF.

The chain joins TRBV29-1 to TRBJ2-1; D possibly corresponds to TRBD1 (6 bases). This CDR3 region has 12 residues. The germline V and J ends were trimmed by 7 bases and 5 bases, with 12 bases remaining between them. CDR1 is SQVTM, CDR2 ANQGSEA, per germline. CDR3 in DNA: TGCAGCGCCCTTAGGGGGAACAATGAGCAGTTCTTC. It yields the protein CSALRGNNEQFF.

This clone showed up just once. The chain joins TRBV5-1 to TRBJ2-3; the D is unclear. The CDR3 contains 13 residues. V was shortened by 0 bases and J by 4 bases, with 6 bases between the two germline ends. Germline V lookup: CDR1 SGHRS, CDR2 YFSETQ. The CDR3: CASSLESADTQYF. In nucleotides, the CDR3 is TGCGCCAGCAGCTTGGAGAGTGCAGATACGCAGTATTTT.

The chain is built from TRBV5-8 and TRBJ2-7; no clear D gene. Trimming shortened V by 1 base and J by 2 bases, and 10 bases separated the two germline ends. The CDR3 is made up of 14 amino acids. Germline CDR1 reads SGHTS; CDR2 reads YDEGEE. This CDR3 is CASSLTVPAYEQYF. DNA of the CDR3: TGTGCCAGCAGCTTGACAGTACCCGCCTACGAGCAGTACTTC.

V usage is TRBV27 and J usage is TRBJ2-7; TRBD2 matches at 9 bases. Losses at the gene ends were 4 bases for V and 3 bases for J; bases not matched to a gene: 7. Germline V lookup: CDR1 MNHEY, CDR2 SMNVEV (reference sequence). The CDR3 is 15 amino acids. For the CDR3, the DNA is TGTGCCAGCAGTTACTCGGGACTAGCTTTCTACGAGCAGTACTTC. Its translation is CASSYSGLAFYEQYF.

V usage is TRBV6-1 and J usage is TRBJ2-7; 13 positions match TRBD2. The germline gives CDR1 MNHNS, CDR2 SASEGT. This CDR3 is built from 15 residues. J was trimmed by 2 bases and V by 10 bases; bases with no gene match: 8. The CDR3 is CATSGLAGAAYEQYF. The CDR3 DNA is TGTGCCACCTCCGGACTAGCGGGGGCCGCCTACGAGCAGTACTTC.

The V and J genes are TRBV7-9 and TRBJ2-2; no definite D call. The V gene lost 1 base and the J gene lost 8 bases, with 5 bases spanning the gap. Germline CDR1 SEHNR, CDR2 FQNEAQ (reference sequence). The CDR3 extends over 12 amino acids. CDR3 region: CASSLVPGELFF. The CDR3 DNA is TGTGCCAGCAGCTTAGTACCAGGGGAGCTGTTTTTT. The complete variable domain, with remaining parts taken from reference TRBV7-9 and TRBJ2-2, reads DTGVSQNPRHKITKRGQNVTFRCDPISEHNRLYWYRQTLGQGPEFLTYFQNEAQLEKSRLLSDRFSAERPKGSFSTLEIQRTEQGDSAMYLCASSLVPGELFFGEGSRLTVL.

The CDR3 loop is CASSPWTSGGYTGELFF. The CDR3, as DNA: TGTGCCAGCAGCCCATGGACTAGCGGGGGCTACACCGGGGAGCTGTTTTTT. This rearrangement joins TRBV27 to TRBJ2-2; 13 bases fit TRBD2. Germline V gene lookup returns CDR1 MNHEY and CDR2 SMNVEV (reference sequence). CDR3 length: 17 amino acids. Losses at the gene ends were 6 bases for V and 3 bases for J; bases not matched to a gene: 7.

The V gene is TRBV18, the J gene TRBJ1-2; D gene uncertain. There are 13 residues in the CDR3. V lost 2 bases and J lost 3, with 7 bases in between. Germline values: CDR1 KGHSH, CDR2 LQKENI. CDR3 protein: CASSPGWDYGYTF. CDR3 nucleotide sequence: TGTGCCAGCTCACCAGGGTGGGACTATGGCTACACCTTC. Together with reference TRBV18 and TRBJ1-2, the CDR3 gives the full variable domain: NAGVMQNPRHLVRRRGQEARLRCSPMKGHSHVYWYRQLPEEGLKFMVYLQKENIIDESGMPKERFSAEFPKEGPSILRIQQVVRGDSAAYFCASSPGWDYGYTFGSGTRLTVV.

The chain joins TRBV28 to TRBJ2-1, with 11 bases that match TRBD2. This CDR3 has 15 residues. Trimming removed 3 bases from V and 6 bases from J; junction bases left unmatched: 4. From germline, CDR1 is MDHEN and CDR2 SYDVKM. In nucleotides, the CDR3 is TGTGCCAGCAGTTTTTGGCTAGCGGGAGGCAATGAGCAGTTCTTC. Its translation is CASSFWLAGGNEQFF. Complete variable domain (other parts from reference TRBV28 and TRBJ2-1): DVKVTQSSRYLVKRTGEKVFLECVQDMDHENMFWYRQDPGLGLRLIYFSYDVKMKEKGDIPEGYSVSREKKERFSLILESASTNQTSMYLCASSFWLAGGNEQFFGPGTRLTVL.

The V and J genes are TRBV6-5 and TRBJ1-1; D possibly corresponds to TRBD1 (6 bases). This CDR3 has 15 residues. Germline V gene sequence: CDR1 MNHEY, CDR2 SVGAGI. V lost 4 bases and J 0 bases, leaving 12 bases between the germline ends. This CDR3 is CASSSPQGLNTEAFF. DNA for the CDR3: TGTGCCAGCAGTTCTCCACAGGGATTGAACACTGAAGCTTTCTTT.

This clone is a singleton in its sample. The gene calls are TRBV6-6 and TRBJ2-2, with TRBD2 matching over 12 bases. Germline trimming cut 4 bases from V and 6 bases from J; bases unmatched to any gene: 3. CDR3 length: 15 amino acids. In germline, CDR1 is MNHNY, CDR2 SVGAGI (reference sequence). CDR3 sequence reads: CASSSRLAGAGELFF. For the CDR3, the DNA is TGTGCCAGCAGTTCCCGACTAGCGGGAGCCGGGGAGCTGTTTTTT.

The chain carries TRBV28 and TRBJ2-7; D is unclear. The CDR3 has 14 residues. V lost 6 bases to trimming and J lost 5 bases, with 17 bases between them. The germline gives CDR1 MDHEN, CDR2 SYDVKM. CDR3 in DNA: TGTGCCAGCAGCATCGAACCAGGTTTTAACGAGCAGTACTTC. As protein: CASSIEPGFNEQYF.

The DNA for the CDR3 is TGTGCCAGCAGCGTTTCTAGCGGCTTCTCTGAGACCCAGTACTTC. Translation gives CASSVSSGFSETQYF. The rearrangement uses TRBV9 and TRBJ2-5; 7 bases match TRBD2. The germline V gene has CDR1 SGDLS and CDR2 YYNGEE. CDR3 length: 15 amino acids. V lost 2 bases to trimming and J lost 5 bases; unmatched junction nucleotides: 9.

The CDR3 is CASSLAGGVDEQFF. The CDR3 region has the DNA TGTGCCAGCAGTTTAGCGGGAGGGGTCGATGAGCAGTTCTTC. The rearrangement uses TRBV28 and TRBJ2-1, with 9 bases matching TRBD2. V shed 2 bases, J shed 8 bases, and the junction held 4 bases outside the gene matches. CDR1 and CDR2 (germline): MDHEN, SYDVKM. The length of the CDR3 is 14 residues.

In DNA form, the CDR3 reads TGCAGCGTTGAGGGGGTGGCTGAAGCTTTCTTT. Its protein is CSVEGVAEAFF. The chain has TRBV29-1 and TRBJ1-1; tentatively, D is TRBD1 (5 bases). The V end was cut by 3 bases, the J end by 6 bases, with 8 bases between. Germline CDR1 reads SQVTM; CDR2 reads ANQGSEA. The CDR3 has 11 amino acids. Together with reference TRBV29-1 and TRBJ1-1, the CDR3 gives the full variable domain: SAVISQKPSRDICQRGTSLTIQCQVDSQVTMMFWYRQQPGQSLTLIATANQGSEATYESGFVIDKFPISRPNLTFSTLTVSNMSPEDSSIYLCSVEGVAEAFFGQGTRLTVV.

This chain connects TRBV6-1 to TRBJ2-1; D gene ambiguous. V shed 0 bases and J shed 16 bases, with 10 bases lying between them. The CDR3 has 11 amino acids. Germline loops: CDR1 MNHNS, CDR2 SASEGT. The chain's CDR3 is CASSEAVPSFF. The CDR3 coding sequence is TGTGCCAGCAGTGAAGCGGTCCCTTCTTTCTTC.